This T cell receptor beta chain was sequenced for a study of T cells of healthy individuals. This clonotype was seen a few times. Using its own MiXCR run on the 5' RACE reads, TCRdb lists one record per CDR3 protein. The profile shows around 98,000 distinct CDR3 sequences, around 17% of them singletons. The V and J ends lost 1 base and 7 bases, in that order; junction bases with no gene match: 5. This CDR3 has 14 amino acids. The V gene's germline CDR1 is LGHDT and CDR2 YNNKEL (reference sequence). The chain recombines TRBV3-1 with TRBJ1-2, with 8 bases that match TRBD1. The origin of this receptor is a human donor in good health. Written as DNA, the CDR3 is TGTGCCAGCAGCCAAGGGTGGACAGGGCCTGGCTACACCTTC. Amino acid sequence: CASSQGWTGPGYTF.